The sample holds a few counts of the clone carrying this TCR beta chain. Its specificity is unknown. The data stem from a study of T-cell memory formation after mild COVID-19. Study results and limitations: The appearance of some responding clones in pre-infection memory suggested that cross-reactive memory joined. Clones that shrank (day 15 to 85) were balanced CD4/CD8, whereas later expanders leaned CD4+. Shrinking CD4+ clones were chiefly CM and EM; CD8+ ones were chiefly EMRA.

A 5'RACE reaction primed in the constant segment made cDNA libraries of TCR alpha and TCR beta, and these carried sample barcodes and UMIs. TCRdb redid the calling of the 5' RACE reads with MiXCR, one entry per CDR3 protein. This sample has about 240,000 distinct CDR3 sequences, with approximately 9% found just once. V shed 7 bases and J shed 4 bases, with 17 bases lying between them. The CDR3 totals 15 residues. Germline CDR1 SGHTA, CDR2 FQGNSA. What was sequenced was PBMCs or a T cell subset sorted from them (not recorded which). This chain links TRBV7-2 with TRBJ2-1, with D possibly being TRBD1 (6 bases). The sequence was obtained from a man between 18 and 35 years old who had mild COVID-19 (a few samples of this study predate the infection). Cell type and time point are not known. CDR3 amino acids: CASTETRGGYNEQFF. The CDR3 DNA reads TGTGCCAGCACAGAAACTAGAGGGGGATACAATGAGCAGTTCTTC. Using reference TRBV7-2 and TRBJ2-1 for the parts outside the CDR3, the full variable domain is GAGVSQSPSNKVTEKGKDVELRCDPISGHTALYWYRQSLGQGLEFLIYFQGNSAPDKSGLPSDRFSAERTGGSVSTLTIQRTQQEDSAVYLCASTETRGGYNEQFFGPGTRLTVL.